The entry below gives a single TCR beta chain sequence along with its context. The record originates from a study of blood T cell repertoires in COVID-19. This CDR3 comprises 12 residues. Germline assignment: CDR1 DFQATT and CDR2 SNEGSKA (reference sequence). Trimming removed 3 bases at V and 6 bases at J, with 9 bases between. This table comes from immunoSEQ multiplex PCR, and its TCRdb copy is limited to in-frame clones, with some not included. The sample yields 25,000 to 30,000 clones, 75% to 85% seen once. This clonotype originated in a human donor in a cohort sampled during active COVID-19. The chain links TRBV20-1 to TRBJ1-5; D call uncertain. The specimen was peripheral blood. The CDR3 spells CSASGPPQPQHF. For the CDR3, the DNA is TGCAGTGCTAGTGGGCCCCCTCAGCCCCAGCATTTT.